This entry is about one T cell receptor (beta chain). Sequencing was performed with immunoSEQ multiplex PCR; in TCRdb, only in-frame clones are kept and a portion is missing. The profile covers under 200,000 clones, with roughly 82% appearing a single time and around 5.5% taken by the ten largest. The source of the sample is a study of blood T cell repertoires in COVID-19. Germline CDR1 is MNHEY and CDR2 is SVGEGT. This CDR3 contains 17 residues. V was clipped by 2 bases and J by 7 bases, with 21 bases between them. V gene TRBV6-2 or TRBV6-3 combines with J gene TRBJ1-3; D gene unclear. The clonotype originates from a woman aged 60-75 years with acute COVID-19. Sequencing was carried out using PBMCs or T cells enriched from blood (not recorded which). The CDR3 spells CASSYDPGSSLMNTIYF. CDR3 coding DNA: TGTGCCAGCAGTTACGATCCGGGATCCTCCTTGATGAACACCATATATTTT.